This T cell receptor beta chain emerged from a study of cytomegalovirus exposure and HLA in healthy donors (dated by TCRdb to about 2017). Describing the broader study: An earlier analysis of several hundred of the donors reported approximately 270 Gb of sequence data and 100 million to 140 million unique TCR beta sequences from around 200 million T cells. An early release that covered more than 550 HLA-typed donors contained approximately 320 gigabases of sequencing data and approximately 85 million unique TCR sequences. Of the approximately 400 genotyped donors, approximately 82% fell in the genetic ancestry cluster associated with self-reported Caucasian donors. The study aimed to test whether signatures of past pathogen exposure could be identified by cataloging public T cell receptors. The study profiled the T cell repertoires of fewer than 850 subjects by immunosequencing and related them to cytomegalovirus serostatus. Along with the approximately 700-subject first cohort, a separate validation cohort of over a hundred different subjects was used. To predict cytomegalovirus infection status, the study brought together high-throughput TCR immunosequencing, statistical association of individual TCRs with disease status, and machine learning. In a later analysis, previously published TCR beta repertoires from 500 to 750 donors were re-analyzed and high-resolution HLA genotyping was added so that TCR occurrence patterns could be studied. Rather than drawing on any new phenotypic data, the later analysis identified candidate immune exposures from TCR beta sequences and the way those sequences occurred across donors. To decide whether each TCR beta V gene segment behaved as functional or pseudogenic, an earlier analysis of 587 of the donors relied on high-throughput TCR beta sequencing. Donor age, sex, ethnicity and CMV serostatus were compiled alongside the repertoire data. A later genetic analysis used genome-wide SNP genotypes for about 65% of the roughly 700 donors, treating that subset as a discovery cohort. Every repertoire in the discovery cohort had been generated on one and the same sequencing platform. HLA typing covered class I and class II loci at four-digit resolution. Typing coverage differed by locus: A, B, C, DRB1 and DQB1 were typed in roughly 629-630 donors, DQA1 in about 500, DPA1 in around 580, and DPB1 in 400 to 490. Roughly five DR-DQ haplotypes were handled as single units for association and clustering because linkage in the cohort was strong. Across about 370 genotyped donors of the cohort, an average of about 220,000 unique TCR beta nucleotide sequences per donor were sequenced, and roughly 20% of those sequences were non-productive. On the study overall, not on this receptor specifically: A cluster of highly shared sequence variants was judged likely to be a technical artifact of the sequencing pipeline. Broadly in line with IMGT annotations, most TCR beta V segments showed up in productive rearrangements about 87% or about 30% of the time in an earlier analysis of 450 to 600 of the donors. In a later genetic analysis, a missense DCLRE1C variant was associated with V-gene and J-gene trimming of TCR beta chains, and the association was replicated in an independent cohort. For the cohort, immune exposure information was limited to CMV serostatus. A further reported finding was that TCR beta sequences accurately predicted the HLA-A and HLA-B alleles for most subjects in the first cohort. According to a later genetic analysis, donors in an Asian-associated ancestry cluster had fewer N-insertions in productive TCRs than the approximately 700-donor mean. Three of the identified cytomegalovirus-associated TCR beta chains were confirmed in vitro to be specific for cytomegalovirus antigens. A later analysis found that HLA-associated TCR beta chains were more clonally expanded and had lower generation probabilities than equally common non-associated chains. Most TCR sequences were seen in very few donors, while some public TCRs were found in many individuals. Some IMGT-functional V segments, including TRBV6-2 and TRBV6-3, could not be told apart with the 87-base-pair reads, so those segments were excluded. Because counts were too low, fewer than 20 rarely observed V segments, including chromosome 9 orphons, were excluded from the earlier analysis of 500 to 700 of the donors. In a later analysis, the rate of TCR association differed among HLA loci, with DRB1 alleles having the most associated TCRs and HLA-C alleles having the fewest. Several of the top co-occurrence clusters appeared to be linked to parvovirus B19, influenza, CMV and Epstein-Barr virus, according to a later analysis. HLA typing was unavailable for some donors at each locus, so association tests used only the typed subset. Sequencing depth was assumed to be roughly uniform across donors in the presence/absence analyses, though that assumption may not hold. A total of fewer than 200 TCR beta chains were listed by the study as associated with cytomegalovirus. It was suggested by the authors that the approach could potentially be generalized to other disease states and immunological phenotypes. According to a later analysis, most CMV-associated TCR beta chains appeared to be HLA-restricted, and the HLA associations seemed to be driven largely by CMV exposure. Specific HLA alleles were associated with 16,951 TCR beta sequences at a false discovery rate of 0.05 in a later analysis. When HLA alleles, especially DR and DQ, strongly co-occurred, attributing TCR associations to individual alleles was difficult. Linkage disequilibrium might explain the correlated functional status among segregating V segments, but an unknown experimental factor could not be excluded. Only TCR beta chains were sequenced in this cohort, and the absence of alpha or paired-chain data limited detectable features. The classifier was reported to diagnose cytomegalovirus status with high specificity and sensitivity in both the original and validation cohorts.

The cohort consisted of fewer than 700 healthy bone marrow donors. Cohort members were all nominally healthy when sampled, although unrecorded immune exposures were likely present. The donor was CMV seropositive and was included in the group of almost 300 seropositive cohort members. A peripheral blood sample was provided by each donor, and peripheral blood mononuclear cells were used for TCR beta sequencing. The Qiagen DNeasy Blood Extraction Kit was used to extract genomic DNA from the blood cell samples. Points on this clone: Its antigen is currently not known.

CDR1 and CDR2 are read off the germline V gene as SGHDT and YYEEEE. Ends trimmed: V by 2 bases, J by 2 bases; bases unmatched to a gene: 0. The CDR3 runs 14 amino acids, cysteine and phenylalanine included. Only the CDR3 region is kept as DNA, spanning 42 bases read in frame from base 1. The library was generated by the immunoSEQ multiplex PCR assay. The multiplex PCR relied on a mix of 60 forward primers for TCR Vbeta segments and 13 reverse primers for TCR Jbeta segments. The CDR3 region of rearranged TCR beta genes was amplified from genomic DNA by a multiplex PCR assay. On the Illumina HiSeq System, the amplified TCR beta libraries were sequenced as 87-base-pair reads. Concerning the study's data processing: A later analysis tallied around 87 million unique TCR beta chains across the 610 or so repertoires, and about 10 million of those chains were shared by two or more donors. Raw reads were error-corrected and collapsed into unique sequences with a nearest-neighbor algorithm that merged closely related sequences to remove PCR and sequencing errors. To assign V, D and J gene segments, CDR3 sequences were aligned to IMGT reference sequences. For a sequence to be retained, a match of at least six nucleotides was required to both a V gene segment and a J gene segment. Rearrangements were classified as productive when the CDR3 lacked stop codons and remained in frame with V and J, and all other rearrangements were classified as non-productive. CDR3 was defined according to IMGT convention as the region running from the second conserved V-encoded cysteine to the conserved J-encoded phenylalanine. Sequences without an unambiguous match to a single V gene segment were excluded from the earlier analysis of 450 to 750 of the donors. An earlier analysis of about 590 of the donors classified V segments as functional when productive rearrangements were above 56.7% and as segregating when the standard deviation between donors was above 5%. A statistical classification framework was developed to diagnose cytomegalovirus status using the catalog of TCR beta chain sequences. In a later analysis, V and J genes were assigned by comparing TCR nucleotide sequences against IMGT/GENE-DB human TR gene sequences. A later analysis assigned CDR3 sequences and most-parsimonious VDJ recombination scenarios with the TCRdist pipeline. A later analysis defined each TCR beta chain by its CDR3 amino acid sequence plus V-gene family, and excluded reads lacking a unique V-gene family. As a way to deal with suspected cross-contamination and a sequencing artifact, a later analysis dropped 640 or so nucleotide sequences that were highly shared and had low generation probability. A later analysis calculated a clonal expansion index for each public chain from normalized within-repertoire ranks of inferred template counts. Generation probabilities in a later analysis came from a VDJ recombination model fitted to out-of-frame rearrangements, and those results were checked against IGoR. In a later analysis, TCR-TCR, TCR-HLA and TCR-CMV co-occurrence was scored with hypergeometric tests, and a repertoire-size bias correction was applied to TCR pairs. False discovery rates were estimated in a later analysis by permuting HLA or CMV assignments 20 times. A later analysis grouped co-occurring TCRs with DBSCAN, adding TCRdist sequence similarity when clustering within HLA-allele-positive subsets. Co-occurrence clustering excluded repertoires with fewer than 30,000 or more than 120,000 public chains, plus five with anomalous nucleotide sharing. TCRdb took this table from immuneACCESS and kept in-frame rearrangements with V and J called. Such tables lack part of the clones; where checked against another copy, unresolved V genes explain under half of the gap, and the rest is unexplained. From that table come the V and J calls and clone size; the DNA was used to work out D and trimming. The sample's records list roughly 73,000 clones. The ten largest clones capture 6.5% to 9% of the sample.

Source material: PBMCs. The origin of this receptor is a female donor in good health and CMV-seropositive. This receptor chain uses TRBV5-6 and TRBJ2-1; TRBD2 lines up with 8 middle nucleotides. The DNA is TGTGCCAGCAGCTTACTAGCGGCCTACAATGAGCAGTTCTTC. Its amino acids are CASSLLAAYNEQFF.